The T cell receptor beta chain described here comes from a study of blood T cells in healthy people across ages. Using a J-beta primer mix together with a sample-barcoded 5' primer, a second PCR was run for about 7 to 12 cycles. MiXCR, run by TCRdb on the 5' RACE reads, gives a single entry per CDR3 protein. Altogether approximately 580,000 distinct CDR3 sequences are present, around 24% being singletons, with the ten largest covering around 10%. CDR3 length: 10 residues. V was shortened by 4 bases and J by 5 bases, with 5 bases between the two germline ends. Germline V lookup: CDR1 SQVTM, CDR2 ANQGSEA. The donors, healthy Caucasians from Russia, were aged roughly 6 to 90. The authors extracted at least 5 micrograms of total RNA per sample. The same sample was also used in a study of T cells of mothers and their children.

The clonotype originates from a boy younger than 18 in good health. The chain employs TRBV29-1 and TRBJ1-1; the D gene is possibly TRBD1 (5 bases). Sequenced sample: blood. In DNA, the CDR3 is TGCAGCGTTGCAGGGACTGAAGCTTTCTTT. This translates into CSVAGTEAFF.